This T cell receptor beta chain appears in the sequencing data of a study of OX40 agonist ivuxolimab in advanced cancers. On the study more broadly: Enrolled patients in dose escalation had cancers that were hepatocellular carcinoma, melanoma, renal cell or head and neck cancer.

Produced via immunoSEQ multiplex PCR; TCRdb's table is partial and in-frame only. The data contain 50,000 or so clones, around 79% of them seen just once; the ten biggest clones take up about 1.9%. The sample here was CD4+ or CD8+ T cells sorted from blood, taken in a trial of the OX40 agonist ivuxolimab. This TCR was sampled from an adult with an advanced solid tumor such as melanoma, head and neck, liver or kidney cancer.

The CDR3 nucleotides are TGTGCCAGCAGCCCGGACAGATACAATGAGCAGTTCTTC. This encodes CASSPDRYNEQFF. The rearrangement uses TRBV7-3 and TRBJ2-1, with D tentatively TRBD1 (6 bases). Trimming left V 5 bases short and J 4 bases short, with 9 bases between. The CDR3 consists of 13 residues. Germline V gene sequence: CDR1 SGHTA, CDR2 FQGTGA.